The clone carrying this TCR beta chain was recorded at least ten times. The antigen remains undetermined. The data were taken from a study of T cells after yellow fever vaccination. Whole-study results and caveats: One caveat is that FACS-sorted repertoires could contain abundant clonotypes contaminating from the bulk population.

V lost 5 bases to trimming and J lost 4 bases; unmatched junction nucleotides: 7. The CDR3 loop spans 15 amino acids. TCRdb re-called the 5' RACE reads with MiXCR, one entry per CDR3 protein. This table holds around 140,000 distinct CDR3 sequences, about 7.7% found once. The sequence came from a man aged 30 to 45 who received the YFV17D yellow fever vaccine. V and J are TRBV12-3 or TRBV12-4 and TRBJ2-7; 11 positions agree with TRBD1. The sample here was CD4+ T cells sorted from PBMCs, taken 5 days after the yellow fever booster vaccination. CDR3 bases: TGTGCCAGCAGTACCCGGACAGGGGGCGGTTACGAGCAGTACTTC. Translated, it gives CASSTRTGGGYEQYF.